The rows below give T cell receptor beta chains drawn from one sample of a study of blood T cell repertoires in COVID-19. TCRdb's copy holds only in-frame clones and misses some; the assay was immunoSEQ multiplex PCR. The table has roughly 230,000 clones, approximately 80% seen once. The sequenced sample was peripheral blood. The receptors derive from a man in his forties or fifties with acute or convalescent COVID-19. Both conserved end residues are part of each CDR3. A D gene is named only where the DNA matches it firmly.

V	length	J	D	CDR3
TRBV5-4	14	TRBJ1-2	NA	CASSLTRSNYGYTF
TRBV3-1/TRBV3-2	15	TRBJ1-1	TRBD1	CASTFGDRGRSEAFF
TRBV5-1	14	TRBJ1-1	NA	CASSFKQNTEEAFF
TRBV3-1/TRBV3-2	14	TRBJ1-2	NA	CASSQGSVSSAVTF
TRBV9	14	TRBJ2-2	NA	CASSAAGGTRELFF
TRBV18	14	TRBJ2-7	NA	CASSPPQGYYEQYF
TRBV20-1	14	TRBJ2-5	NA	CSASWTEGTETQYF
TRBV6-5	15	TRBJ2-7	TRBD2	CASRAAGGGQYEQYF
TRBV6-1	13	TRBJ2-7	TRBD1	CASGGTGGYEQYF
TRBV5-1	14	TRBJ2-7	TRBD2	CASSPRGVGDEQYF
TRBV3-1/TRBV3-2	15	TRBJ2-5	TRBD2	CASSLRLASGGPQYF
TRBV6-5	13	TRBJ1-1	NA	CASRPPTGIKAFF
TRBV7-2	15	TRBJ1-2	TRBD1	CASSLRQGHYYGYTF
TRBV7-6	15	TRBJ1-3	NA	CASSPGGQGGNTIYF
TRBV11-3	13	TRBJ2-3	NA	CASSWARTDTQYF
TRBV29-1	9	TRBJ1-2	NA	CSVDSGYTF
TRBV5-1	16	TRBJ2-2	TRBD2	CASSLEAGGYTGELFF
TRBV11-2	14	TRBJ1-1	NA	CASSLGGQLLAAFF
TRBV9	15	TRBJ2-3	NA	CASSLGAGGTDTQYF
TRBV6-5	15	TRBJ1-2	NA	CASSHIAPGPYGYTF
TRBV19	15	TRBJ1-1	NA	CASSRGSGGPTEAFF
TRBV15	14	TRBJ1-2	TRBD1	CATSREDRAYGYTF
TRBV7-2	15	TRBJ1-5	NA	CASSPGTPSNQPQHF
TRBV9	16	TRBJ1-2	NA	CASSVGITNRAYGYTF
TRBV6-5	14	TRBJ1-1	TRBD1	CASSRPGGNTEAFF
TRBV6-5	15	TRBJ1-6	NA	CASSYEGRGASPLHF